One T cell receptor beta chain is described in this entry. The data derive from a study of blood T cell repertoires in COVID-19. The V gene's germline CDR1 is SGHNT and CDR2 YYREEE (reference sequence). V was clipped by 0 bases and J by 5 bases; unmatched bases: 2. This CDR3 contains 16 residues. The protocol was immunoSEQ multiplex PCR, while the TCRdb copy is restricted to in-frame clones and leaves out a portion. The repertoire consists of 95,000 to 150,000 clones, with 82% occurring once and the leading ten covering around 4.5%. Input material: peripheral blood. This clonotype was sampled from a woman in her 70s with acute or convalescent COVID-19. The chain has TRBV5-4 and TRBJ2-1; 13 bases are a match to TRBD2. CDR3 DNA: TGTGCCAGCAGCTTGGAGGGACTAGCGGGGAACAATGAGCAGTTCTTC. It is translated as CASSLEGLAGNNEQFF.